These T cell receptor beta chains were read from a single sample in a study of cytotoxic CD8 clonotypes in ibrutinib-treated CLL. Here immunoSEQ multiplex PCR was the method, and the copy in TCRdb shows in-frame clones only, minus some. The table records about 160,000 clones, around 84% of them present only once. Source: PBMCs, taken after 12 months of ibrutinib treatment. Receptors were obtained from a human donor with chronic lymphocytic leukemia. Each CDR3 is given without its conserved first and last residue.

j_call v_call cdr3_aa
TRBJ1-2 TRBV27 ASSPDPTGANYGYT
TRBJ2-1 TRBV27 ASSRIRSSYNEQF
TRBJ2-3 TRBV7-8 ASTLGGSLTDTQY
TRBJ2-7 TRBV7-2 ASSNRQASYEQY
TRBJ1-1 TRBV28 ASSLVWLGGPEAF
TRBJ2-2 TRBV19 ASMVLAGVGWTGELF
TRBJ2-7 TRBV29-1 SVASGTASYEQY
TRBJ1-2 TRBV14 ASSQASRTGANYGYT
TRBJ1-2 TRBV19 ASSKLSPRRNYGYT
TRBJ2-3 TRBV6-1 ASSEWGRPATTTSADTQY
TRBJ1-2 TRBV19 ASIPTGNYGYT
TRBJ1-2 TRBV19 ASSIFHQVPSYGYT
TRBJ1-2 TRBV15 ATSPAHRGYT
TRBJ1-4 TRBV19 ASQDRSNEKLF
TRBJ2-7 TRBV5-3 ARSLLWVRVGGVDEQY
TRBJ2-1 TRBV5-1 ASSLRTGGGNEQF
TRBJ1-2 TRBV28 ASSAREPYGYT
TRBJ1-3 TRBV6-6 ASSLQGTSGNTIY
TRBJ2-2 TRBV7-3 ASSPRGANTGELF
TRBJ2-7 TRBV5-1 ASSSGPLGQNSYEQY
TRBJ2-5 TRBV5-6 ASSPQRTSGGIETQY
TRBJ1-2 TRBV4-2 ASRARTGGKGYT
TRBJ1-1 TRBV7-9 ASSLEGQNTEAF
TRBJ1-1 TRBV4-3 ASSQYAGGAESEAF
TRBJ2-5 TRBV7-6 ASSLAASGVETQY
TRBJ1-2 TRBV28 ASRPGTGSLRYYGYT
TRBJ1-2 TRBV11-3 ASSGGVLDYGYT
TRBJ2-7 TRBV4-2 ASSQDQSSYEQY